These 11 T cell receptor beta chains were sequenced from one sample in a study of T cell responses to AZD1222 COVID-19 vaccine. Some clones are missing from TCRdb's copy, which holds only in-frame ones; the method was immunoSEQ multiplex PCR. In the table there are 130,000 to 150,000 clones, approximately 78% of which are singletons. This sample comprised peripheral blood, obtained on day 0 of MenACWY control vaccination. These receptors originate from an adult in good health.

The V gene is TRBV6-2 or TRBV6-3, the J gene TRBJ1-2; no firm D call. With 5 bases removed from V and 6 bases from J, the gap between germline ends came to 16 bases. This CDR3 is built from 14 residues. Per the germline V gene, CDR1 is MNHEY and CDR2 is SVGEGT. The CDR3 protein is CASSDPARGNGYTF. The CDR3 DNA reads as TGTGCCAGCAGTGACCCAGCGAGAGGGAATGGCTACACCTTC.

The chain carries TRBV9 and TRBJ2-3; D might be TRBD1 or TRBD2, each matching 5 bases. Trimming pared 2 bases from V and 4 bases from J, leaving 8 bases between. CDR1 and CDR2 (germline): SGDLS, YYNGEE. The CDR3 extends over 13 amino acids. Here the CDR3 reads CASSVGAADTQYF. The DNA for the CDR3 is TGTGCCAGCAGCGTCGGGGCGGCAGATACGCAGTATTTT.

Relative to its sample, this clone is medium-sized (0.01 to 0.1%). The chain carries TRBV14 and TRBJ2-7; the D gene is possibly TRBD1 (5 bases). The germline CDR1 and CDR2 sequences are SGHDN and FVKESK. Trimming cost V 1 base and J 1 base, with 8 bases left between them. This CDR3 comprises 14 residues. The CDR3 reads CASSQGPGSYEQYF. CDR3 coding DNA: TGTGCCAGCAGCCAAGGGCCAGGGTCCTACGAGCAGTACTTC.

The chain recombines TRBV11-3 with TRBJ1-1; no definite D call. Trimming shortened V by 1 base and J by 4 bases, and 7 bases separated the two germline ends. This CDR3 is 13 amino acids long. Germline V gives CDR1 SGHNT, CDR2 YENEEA. CDR3 amino acids: CASSLARSTEAFF. Here the CDR3 DNA reads TGTGCCAGCAGCTTAGCCAGATCCACTGAAGCTTTCTTT. Full variable domain (outside the CDR3, taken from reference TRBV11-3 and TRBJ1-1): EAGVVQSPRYKIIEKKQPVAFWCNPISGHNTLYWYLQNLGQGPELLIRYENEEAVDDSQLPKDRFSAERLKGVDSTLKIQPAELGDSAVYLCASSLARSTEAFFGQGTRLTVV.

The chain uses TRBV18 and TRBJ1-5; TRBD1 matches at 7 bases. Germline loops: CDR1 KGHSH, CDR2 LQKENI. The V segment lost 2 bases and the J segment 2 bases; nucleotides outside the gene matches: 3. CDR3 length: 15 amino acids. CDR3 sequence: CASSPADRGNQPQHF. CDR3 bases: TGTGCCAGCTCACCAGCCGACAGGGGCAATCAGCCCCAGCATTTT.

The rearrangement uses TRBV6-5 and TRBJ2-5; TRBD2 aligns across 9 bases. The V gene end was trimmed by 5 bases and the J gene end by 1 base; junction bases not matched to a gene: 5. CDR3 length: 15 residues. CDR1 and CDR2 (germline): MNHEY, SVGAGI. Written as DNA, the CDR3 is TGTGCCAGCAGTCTTAGCGGGGGTTCCCAAGAGACCCAGTACTTC. It specifies CASSLSGGSQETQYF.

The chain couples TRBV15 to TRBJ1-5; D not resolved. CDR1 is LNHNV and CDR2 is YYDKDF in the germline V gene (reference sequence). V was pared by 7 bases and J by 0 bases, with 7 bases between. The CDR3 length is 13 residues. The CDR3 region is CATTENSNQPQHF. For the CDR3, the DNA is TGTGCCACCACAGAAAATAGCAATCAGCCCCAGCATTTT.

J is TRBJ2-1 and V is TRBV6-6, with 11 bases identical to TRBD2. V shed 7 bases, J shed 5 bases, and the junction held 10 bases outside the gene matches. The CDR3 extends over 16 amino acids. The germline CDR1 and CDR2 sequences are MNHNY and SVGAGI (reference sequence). CDR3 sequence: CASTSISGGAHNEQFF. CDR3 bases: TGTGCCAGCACCTCCATTAGCGGGGGGGCCCACAATGAGCAGTTCTTC.

This clone was observed a handful of times. The chain has TRBV18 and TRBJ2-2; D gene uncertain. The CDR3 has 15 residues. Deletions cut 0 bases from V and 1 base from J, with 6 bases between. Germline assignment: CDR1 KGHSH and CDR2 LQKENI. This CDR3 is CASSPPSGNTGELFF. The CDR3 coding sequence is TGTGCCAGCTCACCACCGTCAGGGAACACCGGGGAGCTGTTTTTT.

The chain joins TRBV10-1 to TRBJ2-1; D is possibly TRBD1 (6 bases). V was clipped by 2 bases and J by 7 bases, with 18 bases between them. CDR3 length: 16 amino acids. The germline CDR1 and CDR2 sequences are WNHNN and SYGVQD (reference sequence). CDR3 sequence (DNA): TGCGCCAGCAGTGAGACAGGGTCTACAAGGGATAATGAGCAGTTCTTC. It encodes CASSETGSTRDNEQFF.

V usage is TRBV6-5 and J usage is TRBJ1-2; TRBD1 matches 9 bases. CDR1 is MNHEY and CDR2 is SVGAGI in the germline V gene. This CDR3 is built from 13 residues. J was trimmed by 6 bases and V by 9 bases; bases with no gene match: 8. The CDR3 here is CASNRDRADGYTF. The CDR3 coding sequence is TGTGCCAGTAACCGGGACAGGGCGGATGGCTACACCTTC.